This T cell receptor (beta chain) was profiled in a study of vaccination and CD4 T cells after COVID-19. This CDR3 spans 16 amino acids. J gave up 0 bases and V 4 bases, and 10 bases lay outside the gene matches. Germline lookup yields CDR1 SGHDT and CDR2 YYEEEE. As to treatment: roughly nine-day PBMC culture with coronavirus spike peptide pools or control peptides (ViraFEST assay). Cultured CD4+ T-cell DNA underwent Oncomine TCR Beta short-read sequencing. Each CDR3 protein is one row after TCRdb ran MiXCR on the PCR reads. Among 22,000 or so distinct CDR3 sequences listed, around 42% were seen once. Points on this clonotype: Its antigen is not known.

The chain links TRBV5-6 to TRBJ2-7, with TRBD2 matching over 7 bases. Sequencing was carried out using CD4+ T cells from blood, cultured in vitro. The TCR comes from a human donor who had recovered from COVID-19. CDR3 sequence: CASSKQTSSSSYEQYF. The CDR3 bases are TGTGCCAGCAGCAAACAGACTAGCTCGAGCTCCTACGAGCAGTACTTC.